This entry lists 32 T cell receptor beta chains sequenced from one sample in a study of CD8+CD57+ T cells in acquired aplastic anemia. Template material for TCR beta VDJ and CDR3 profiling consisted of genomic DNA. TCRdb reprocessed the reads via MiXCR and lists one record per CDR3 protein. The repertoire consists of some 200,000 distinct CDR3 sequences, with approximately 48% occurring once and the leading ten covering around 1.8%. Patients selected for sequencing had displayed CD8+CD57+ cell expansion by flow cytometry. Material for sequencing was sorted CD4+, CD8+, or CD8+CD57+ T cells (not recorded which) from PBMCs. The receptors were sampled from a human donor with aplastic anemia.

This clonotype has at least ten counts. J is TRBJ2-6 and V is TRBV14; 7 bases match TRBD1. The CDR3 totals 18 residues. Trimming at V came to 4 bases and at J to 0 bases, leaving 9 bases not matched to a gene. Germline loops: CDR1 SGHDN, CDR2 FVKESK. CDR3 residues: CASSPLPGQYSGANVLTF. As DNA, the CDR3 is TGTGCCAGCAGCCCGCTCCCGGGACAGTACTCTGGGGCCAACGTCCTGACTTTC.

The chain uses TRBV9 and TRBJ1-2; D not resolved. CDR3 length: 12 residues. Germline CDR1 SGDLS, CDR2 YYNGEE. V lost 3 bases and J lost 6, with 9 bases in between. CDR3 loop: CASSDSLDGYTF. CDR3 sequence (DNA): TGTGCCAGCAGCGATTCGTTGGATGGCTACACCTTC. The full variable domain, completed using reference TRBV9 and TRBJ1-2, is DSGVTQTPKHLITATGQRVTLRCSPRSGDLSVYWYQQSLDQGLQFLIQYYNGEERAKGNILERFSAQQFPDLHSELNLSSLELGDSALYFCASSDSLDGYTFGSGTRLTVV.

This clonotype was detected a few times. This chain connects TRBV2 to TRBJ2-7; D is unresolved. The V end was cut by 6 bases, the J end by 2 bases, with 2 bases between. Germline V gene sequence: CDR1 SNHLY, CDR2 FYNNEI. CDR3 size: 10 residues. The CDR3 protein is CASRPYEQYF. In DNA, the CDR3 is TGTGCCAGCAGGCCCTACGAGCAGTACTTC.

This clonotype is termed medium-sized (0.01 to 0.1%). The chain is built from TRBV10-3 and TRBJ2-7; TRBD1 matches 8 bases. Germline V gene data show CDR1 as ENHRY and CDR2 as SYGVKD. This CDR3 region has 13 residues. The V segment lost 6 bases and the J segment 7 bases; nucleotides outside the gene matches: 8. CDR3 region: CAISSDRAGEQYF. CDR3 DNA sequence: TGTGCCATCAGCTCGGACAGGGCGGGTGAGCAGTACTTC.

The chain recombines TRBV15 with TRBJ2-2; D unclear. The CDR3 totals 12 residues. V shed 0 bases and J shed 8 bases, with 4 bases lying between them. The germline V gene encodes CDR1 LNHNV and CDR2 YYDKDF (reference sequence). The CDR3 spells CATSRDRGELFF. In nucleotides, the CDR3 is TGTGCCACCAGCAGAGACAGGGGGGAGCTGTTTTTT.

CDR3 loop: CSVGGQGASVAEAFF. CDR3 DNA: TGCAGCGTGGGGGGACAGGGGGCTAGTGTCGCTGAAGCTTTCTTT. V and J are TRBV29-1 and TRBJ1-1, with 12 bases matching TRBD1. CDR1 and CDR2 (germline): SQVTM, ANQGSEA. The trim removed 6 bases at V and 6 bases at J, leaving 11 bases unmatched. The CDR3 runs 15 residues.

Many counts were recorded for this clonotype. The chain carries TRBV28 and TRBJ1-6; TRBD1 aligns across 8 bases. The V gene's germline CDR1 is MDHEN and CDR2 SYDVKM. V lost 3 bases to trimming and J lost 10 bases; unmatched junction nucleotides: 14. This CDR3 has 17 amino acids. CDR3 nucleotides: TGTGCCAGCAGTTTGGCGTCGTCAGGGGGCGGTAGGTCACCCCTCCACTTT. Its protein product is CASSLASSGGGRSPLHF. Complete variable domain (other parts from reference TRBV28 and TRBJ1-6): DVKVTQSSRYLVKRTGEKVFLECVQDMDHENMFWYRQDPGLGLRLIYFSYDVKMKEKGDIPEGYSVSREKKERFSLILESASTNQTSMYLCASSLASSGGGRSPLHFGNGTRLTVT.

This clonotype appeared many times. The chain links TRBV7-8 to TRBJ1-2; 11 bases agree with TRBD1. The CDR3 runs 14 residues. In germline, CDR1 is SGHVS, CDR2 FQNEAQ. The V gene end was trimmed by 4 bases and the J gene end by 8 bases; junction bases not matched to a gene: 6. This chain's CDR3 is CASSYGQGAIGYTF. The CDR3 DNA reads TGTGCCAGCAGCTACGGACAGGGGGCGATCGGCTACACCTTC.

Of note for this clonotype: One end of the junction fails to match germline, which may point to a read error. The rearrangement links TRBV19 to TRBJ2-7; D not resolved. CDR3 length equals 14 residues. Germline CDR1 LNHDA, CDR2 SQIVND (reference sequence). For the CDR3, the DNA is TGTGCCAGTAGTATAACCCTCCGGGCATACGAGCAGTATTTC. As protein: CASSITLRAYEQYF.

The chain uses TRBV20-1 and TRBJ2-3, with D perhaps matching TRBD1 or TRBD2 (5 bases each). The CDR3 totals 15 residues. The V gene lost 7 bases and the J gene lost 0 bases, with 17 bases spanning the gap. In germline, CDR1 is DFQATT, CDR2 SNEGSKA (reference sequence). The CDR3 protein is CSVGRAGLSTDTQYF. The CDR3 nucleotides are TGCAGTGTGGGCAGGGCAGGACTCAGCACAGATACGCAGTATTTT.

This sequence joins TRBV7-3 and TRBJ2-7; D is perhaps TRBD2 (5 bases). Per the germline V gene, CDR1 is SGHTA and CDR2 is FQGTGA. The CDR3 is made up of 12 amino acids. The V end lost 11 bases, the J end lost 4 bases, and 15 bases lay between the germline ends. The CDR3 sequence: CAYDRPGYEQYF. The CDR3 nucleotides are TGTGCCTACGATCGGCCGGGGTACGAGCAGTACTTC.

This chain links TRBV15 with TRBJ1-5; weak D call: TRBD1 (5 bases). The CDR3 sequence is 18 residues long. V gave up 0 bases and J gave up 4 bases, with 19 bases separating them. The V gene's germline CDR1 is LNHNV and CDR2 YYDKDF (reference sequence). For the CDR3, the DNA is TGTGCCACCAGCAGAGATTCGAACACGGGGGACTCAAATCAGCCCCAGCATTTT. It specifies CATSRDSNTGDSNQPQHF.

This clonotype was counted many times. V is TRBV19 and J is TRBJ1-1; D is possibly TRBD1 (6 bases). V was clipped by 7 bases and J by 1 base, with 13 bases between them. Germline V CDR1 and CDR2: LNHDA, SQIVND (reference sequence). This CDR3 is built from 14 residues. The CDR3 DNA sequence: TGTGCCAGTACCTTCCCACAGGGGAACACTGAAGCTTTCTTT. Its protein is CASTFPQGNTEAFF.

The DNA of the CDR3 is TGTGCCAGTAGACCAGGGGGTAAGGGTAGCAATCAGCCCCAGCATTTT. This sequence encodes CASRPGGKGSNQPQHF. The rearrangement uses TRBV28 and TRBJ1-5, with 7 bases matching TRBD1. Germline-derived CDR1 and CDR2 are MDHEN and SYDVKM. V lost 9 bases and J lost 0; bases outside the gene matches: 11. The CDR3 contains 16 residues.

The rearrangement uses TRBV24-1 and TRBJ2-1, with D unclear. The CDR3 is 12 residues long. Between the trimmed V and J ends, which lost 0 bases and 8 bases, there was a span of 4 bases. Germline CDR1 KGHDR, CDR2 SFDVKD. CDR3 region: CATSDLKDEQFF. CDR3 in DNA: TGTGCCACCAGTGATTTGAAGGATGAGCAGTTCTTC.

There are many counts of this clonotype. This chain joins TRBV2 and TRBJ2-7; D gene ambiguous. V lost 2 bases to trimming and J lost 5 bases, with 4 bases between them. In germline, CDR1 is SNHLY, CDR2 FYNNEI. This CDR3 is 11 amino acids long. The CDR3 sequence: CASSETDEQYF. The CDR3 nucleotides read TGTGCCAGCAGTGAAACGGACGAGCAGTACTTC.

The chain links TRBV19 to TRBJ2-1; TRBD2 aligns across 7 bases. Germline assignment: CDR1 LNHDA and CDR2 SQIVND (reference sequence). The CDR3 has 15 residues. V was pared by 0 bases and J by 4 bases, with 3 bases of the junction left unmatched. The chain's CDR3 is CASSIEGREYNEQFF. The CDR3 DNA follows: TGTGCCAGTAGTATAGAAGGGAGGGAATACAATGAGCAGTTCTTC.

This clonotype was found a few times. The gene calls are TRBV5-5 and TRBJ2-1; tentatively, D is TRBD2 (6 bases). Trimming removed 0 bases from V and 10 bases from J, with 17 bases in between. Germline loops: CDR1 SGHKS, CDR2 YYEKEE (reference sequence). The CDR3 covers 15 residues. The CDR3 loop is CASSLVAGSIFEQFF. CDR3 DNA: TGTGCCAGCAGCTTGGTTGCGGGGTCGATTTTCGAGCAGTTCTTC.

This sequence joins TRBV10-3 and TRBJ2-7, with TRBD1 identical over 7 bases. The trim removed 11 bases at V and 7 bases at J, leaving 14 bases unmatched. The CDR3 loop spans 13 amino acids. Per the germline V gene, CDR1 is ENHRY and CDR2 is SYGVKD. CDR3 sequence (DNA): TGTGCCTCAAAGACAGGGCCGACTGGGGAGCAGTACTTC. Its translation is CASKTGPTGEQYF.

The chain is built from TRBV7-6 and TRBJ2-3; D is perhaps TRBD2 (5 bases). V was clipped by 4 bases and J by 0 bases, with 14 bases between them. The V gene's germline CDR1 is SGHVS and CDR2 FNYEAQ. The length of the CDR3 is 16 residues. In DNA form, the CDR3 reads TGTGCCAGCAGCTGGCGGACTGGAACTAGCACAGATACGCAGTATTTT. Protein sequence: CASSWRTGTSTDTQYF.

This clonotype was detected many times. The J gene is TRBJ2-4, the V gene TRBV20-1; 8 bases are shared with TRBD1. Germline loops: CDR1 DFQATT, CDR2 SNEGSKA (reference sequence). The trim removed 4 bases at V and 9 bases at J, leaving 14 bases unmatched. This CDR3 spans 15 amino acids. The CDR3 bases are TGCAGTGCTACCTCAGGGGGCCTGGGGTTTGTCATTCAGTACTTC. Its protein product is CSATSGGLGFVIQYF.

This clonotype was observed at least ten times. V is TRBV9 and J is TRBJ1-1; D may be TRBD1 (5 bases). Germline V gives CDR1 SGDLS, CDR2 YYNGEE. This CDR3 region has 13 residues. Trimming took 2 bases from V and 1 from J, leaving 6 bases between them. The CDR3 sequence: CASSVTGNTEAFF. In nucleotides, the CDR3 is TGTGCCAGCAGCGTTACAGGGAACACTGAAGCTTTCTTT.

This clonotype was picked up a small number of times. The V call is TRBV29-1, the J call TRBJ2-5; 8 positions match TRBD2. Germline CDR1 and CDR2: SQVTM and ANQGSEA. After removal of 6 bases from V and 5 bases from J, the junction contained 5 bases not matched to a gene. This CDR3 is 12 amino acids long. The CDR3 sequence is CSVWTGGETQYF. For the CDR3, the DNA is TGCAGCGTGTGGACGGGAGGGGAGACCCAGTACTTC. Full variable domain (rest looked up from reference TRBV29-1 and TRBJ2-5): SAVISQKPSRDICQRGTSLTIQCQVDSQVTMMFWYRQQPGQSLTLIATANQGSEATYESGFVIDKFPISRPNLTFSTLTVSNMSPEDSSIYLCSVWTGGETQYFGPGTRLLVL.

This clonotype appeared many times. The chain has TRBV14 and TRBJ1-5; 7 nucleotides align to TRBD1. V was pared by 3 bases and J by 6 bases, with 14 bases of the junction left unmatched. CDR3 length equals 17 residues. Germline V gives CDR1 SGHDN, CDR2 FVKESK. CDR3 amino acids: CASSHDTTGNRGQPQHF. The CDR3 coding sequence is TGTGCCAGCAGCCATGATACCACCGGGAACAGGGGTCAGCCCCAGCATTTT.

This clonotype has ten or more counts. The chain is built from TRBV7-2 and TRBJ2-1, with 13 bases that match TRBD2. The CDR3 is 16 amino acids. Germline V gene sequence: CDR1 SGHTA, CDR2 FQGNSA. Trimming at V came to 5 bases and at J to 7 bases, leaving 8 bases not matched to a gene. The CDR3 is CASSRTLAGGRNEQFF. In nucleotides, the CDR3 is TGTGCCAGCAGCCGGACACTAGCGGGAGGGCGGAATGAGCAGTTCTTC.

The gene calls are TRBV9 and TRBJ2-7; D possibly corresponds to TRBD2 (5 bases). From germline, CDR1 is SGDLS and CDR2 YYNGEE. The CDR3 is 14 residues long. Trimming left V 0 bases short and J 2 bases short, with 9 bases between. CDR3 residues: CASSVDGEPYEQYF. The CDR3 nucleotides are TGTGCCAGCAGCGTAGACGGGGAACCCTACGAGCAGTACTTC.

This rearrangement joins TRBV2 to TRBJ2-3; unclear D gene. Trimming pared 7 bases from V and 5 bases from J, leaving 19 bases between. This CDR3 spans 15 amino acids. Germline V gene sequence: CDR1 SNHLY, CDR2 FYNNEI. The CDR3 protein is CASNGQNRIRDTQYF. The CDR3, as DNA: TGTGCCAGCAACGGGCAGAACCGCATCAGAGATACGCAGTATTTT.

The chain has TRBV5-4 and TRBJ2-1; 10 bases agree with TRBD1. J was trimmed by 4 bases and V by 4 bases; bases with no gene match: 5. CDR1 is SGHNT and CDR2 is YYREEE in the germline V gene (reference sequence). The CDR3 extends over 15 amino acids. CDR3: CASSIGQGEYNEQFF. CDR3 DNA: TGTGCCAGCAGCATTGGACAGGGGGAGTACAATGAGCAGTTCTTC.

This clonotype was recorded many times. The CDR3 protein is CASSFSSGRSSYEQYF. Here the CDR3 DNA reads TGTGCCAGCAGCTTCAGTAGCGGGCGGAGCTCCTACGAGCAGTACTTC. The chain employs TRBV5-5 and TRBJ2-7, with 7 bases aligning to TRBD2. This CDR3 region has 16 residues. Germline CDR1 and CDR2: SGHKS and YYEKEE (reference sequence). Trimming at V came to 2 bases and at J to 0 bases, leaving 8 bases not matched to a gene.

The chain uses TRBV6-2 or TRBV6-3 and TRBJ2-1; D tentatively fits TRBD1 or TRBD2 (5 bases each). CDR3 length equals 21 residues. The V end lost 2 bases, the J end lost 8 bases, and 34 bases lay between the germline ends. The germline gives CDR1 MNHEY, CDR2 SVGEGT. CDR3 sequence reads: CASSYVVGTERGPSLQHEQFF. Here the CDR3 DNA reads TGTGCCAGCAGTTACGTCGTCGGGACGGAAAGGGGCCCTAGCCTCCAACATGAGCAGTTCTTC.

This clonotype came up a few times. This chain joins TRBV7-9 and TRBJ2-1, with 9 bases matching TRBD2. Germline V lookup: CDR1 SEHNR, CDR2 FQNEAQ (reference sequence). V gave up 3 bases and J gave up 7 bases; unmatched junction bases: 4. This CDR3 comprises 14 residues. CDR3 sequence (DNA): TGTGCCAGCAGCTTGCCTAGCGGGGATAATGAGCAGTTCTTC. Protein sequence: CASSLPSGDNEQFF.

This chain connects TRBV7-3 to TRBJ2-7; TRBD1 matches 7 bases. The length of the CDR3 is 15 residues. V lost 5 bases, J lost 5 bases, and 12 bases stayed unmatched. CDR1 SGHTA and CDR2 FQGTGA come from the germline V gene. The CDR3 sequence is CASSPGFGQVHEQYF. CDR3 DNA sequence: TGTGCCAGCAGCCCTGGTTTTGGACAGGTCCACGAGCAGTACTTC.